This T cell receptor (beta chain) stems from a study of post-analysis software for immune sequencing data. Overall study: As for disease course, relapsing-remitting, secondary progressive and progressive-relapsing multiple sclerosis were all included.

On this clonotype itself: Its antigen is still unknown.

Points from the study as a whole: When compared against controls, multiple sclerosis patients showed significantly lower normalized Chao1 diversity. Samples from one preparation batch, clustered by F measure, grouped strongly together. Roughly five TRBV segments appeared more often in patients than in controls, and TRBV5-6, TRBV5-1 and TRBV20-1 were among these.

cDNA libraries of TCR beta carried unique molecular identifiers. Using its own MiXCR run on the PCR reads, TCRdb lists one record per CDR3 protein. The repertoire holds more than 500,000 distinct CDR3 sequences, with less than 40% as singletons. The CDR3 totals 13 residues. The germline V gene has CDR1 DFQATT and CDR2 SNEGSKA (reference sequence). J lost 2 bases, V lost 6 bases, and 5 bases had no gene match. The sample taken for sequencing was blood. The chain uses TRBV20-1 and TRBJ2-7; 9 positions match TRBD1. The clonotype originates from a girl between 2 and 17 years old with multiple sclerosis. CDR3 sequence (DNA): TGCAGTGCGTCGGGACAGGGACCCTACGAGCAGTACTTC. Encoded protein: CSASGQGPYEQYF.